A single sample gave rise to the 31 T cell receptor beta chains below, sequenced in a study of blood T cells in healthy people across ages. A second roughly 6 to 11 cycle PCR used barcoded and J-beta primers. MiXCR was run by TCRdb on the 5' RACE reads, yielding one entry per CDR3 protein. In the table there are roughly 700,000 distinct CDR3 sequences, 49% of which are singletons. Sequencing used blood. All receptors derive from a woman in her sixties in good health.

In DNA form, the CDR3 reads TGTGCCAGCAGTTTAATACAGGGAAGGGCAGATACGCAGTATTTT. It codes for CASSLIQGRADTQYF. The V call is TRBV12-3 or TRBV12-4, the J call TRBJ2-3; D may be TRBD1 (6 bases). The CDR3 consists of 15 residues. Between the trimmed V and J ends, which lost 2 bases and 4 bases, there was a span of 13 bases.

Turning to this clonotype: One end of the junction does not line up with germline, which may come from a read error. V and J are TRBV9 and TRBJ2-5; the D gene is possibly TRBD1 (6 bases). TRBJ2-7 matches the DNA end more closely, so the J call is doubtful. The CDR3 contains 14 residues. Germline values: CDR1 SGDLS, CDR2 YYNGEE. This CDR3 is CAGSPDRFSDEQYF. CDR3 coding DNA: TGTGCCGGCAGCCCAGACAGGTTCTCGGACGAGCAGTACTTC.

This clonotype occurred a few times. The J gene is TRBJ2-2, the V gene TRBV4-3; D is unresolved. Per germline, CDR1 LGHNA and CDR2 YSLEER. The CDR3 extends over 13 amino acids. Trimming cost V 1 base and J 4 bases, with 4 bases left between them. In DNA, the CDR3 is TGCGCCAGCAGCCAAGTGGGCACCGGGGAGCTGTTTTTT. Amino acid sequence: CASSQVGTGELFF.

The rearrangement uses TRBV10-3 and TRBJ2-2, with 7 nucleotides matching TRBD2. The CDR3 length is 14 residues. CDR1 is ENHRY, CDR2 SYGVKD, per germline. V trimming: 4 bases; J trimming: 4 bases; junction bases outside the gene matches: 3. CDR3 region: CAISVASGTGELFF. The CDR3 DNA follows: TGTGCCATCAGTGTGGCTAGCGGCACCGGGGAGCTGTTTTTT.

Only a few counts were recorded for this clonotype. The chain carries TRBV5-1 and TRBJ2-2; TRBD1 matches at 7 bases. From germline, CDR1 is SGHRS and CDR2 YFSETQ. The CDR3 has 15 residues. Losses at the gene ends were 3 bases for V and 3 bases for J; bases not matched to a gene: 5. CDR3 bases: TGCGCCAGCAGCTACGACAGGGCCGACACCGGGGAGCTGTTTTTT. It is translated as CASSYDRADTGELFF.

This sequence joins TRBV6-5 and TRBJ2-1, with D possibly being TRBD2 (7 bases). The CDR3 covers 17 residues. The germline gives CDR1 MNHEY, CDR2 SVGAGI. Trimming took off 2 bases at V and 3 bases at J, with 17 bases between the two ends. This CDR3 is CASSYTMDRGGYNEQFF. In DNA, the CDR3 is TGTGCCAGCAGTTACACAATGGATAGGGGGGGCTACAATGAGCAGTTCTTC.

The chain carries TRBV29-1 and TRBJ2-1; unclear D gene. The better agreement between TRBJ2-7 and the DNA end casts doubt on the J call. Germline loops: CDR1 SQVTM, CDR2 ANQGSEA. The CDR3 contains 12 residues. The DNA for the CDR3 is TGCAGCTCCGGCGGCCGTTACAATGAGCAGTACTTC. This translates into CSSGGRYNEQYF.

The chain has TRBV10-3 and TRBJ2-1; D is unresolved. The V end was cut by 5 bases, the J end by 9 bases, with 23 bases between. The germline gives CDR1 ENHRY, CDR2 SYGVKD. The CDR3 is 16 residues long. Here the CDR3 DNA reads TGTGCCATCAGTCCCCCTACTATTACTGGAGTTAGTGAGCAGTTCTTC. It encodes CAISPPTITGVSEQFF.

The chain has TRBV4-3 and TRBJ2-1; the D is unclear. CDR3 length equals 14 residues. V dropped 4 bases and J dropped 1 base, with 8 bases sitting between them. Looked up from germline, CDR1 is LGHNA and CDR2 is YSLEER. The CDR3 region is CASSRAESYNEQFF. The CDR3 DNA reads TGCGCCAGCAGCCGGGCCGAATCCTACAATGAGCAGTTCTTC.

This chain uses TRBV10-3 with TRBJ2-3; TRBD2 aligns across 9 bases. V lost 10 bases, J lost 3 bases, and 5 bases stayed unmatched. CDR3 length equals 13 residues. Germline CDR1 and CDR2: ENHRY and SYGVKD. This chain's CDR3 is CATYLAGTDTQYF. The CDR3 region has the DNA TGTGCCACCTACCTAGCGGGAACAGATACGCAGTATTTT.

This clonotype was observed at least ten times. CDR3 protein: CASIQPTNTGELFF. The CDR3 coding sequence is TGCGCCAGCATTCAGCCGACGAACACCGGGGAGCTGTTTTTT. The genes are TRBV10-2 and TRBJ2-2; D not certain. The CDR3 extends over 14 amino acids. The germline gives CDR1 WSHSY, CDR2 SAAADI. V gave up 7 bases and J gave up 0 bases, with 9 bases separating them.

This clonotype was seen a handful of times. The gene calls are TRBV20-1 and TRBJ2-7; weak D call: TRBD2 (7 bases). The J call may be incorrect, as the DNA end agrees better with TRBJ2-4. The CDR3 covers 13 residues. Germline CDR1 is DFQATT and CDR2 is SNEGSKA (reference sequence). CDR3 in DNA: TGCAGTGCTCCGGGCAGGGGAGGGAACATTCAGTACTTC. Translation: CSAPGRGGNIQYF.

This clonotype was observed a few times. The chain joins TRBV20-1 to TRBJ2-1; 12 bases are a match to TRBD2. The CDR3 has 16 residues. CDR1 is DFQATT and CDR2 is SNEGSKA in the germline V gene (reference sequence). Trimming cost V 5 bases and J 2 bases; bases outside gene matches: 7. CDR3: CSARELAGGAYNEQFF. In DNA, the CDR3 is TGCAGTGCTCGGGAACTAGCGGGAGGCGCCTACAATGAGCAGTTCTTC.

The J gene is TRBJ2-1, the V gene TRBV20-1, with TRBD1 identical over 8 bases. V dropped 3 bases and J dropped 8; count of bases not matched to a gene: 3. Germline V gene lookup returns CDR1 DFQATT and CDR2 SNEGSKA (reference sequence). The CDR3 runs 12 residues. Here the CDR3 reads CSARYRGYEQFF. Here the CDR3 DNA reads TGCAGTGCTAGGTACAGGGGGTATGAGCAGTTCTTC.

The CDR3 is CASSKGTGTEKLFF. CDR3 nucleotides: TGTGCCAGCAGTAAAGGGACAGGGACTGAAAAACTGTTTTTT. V gene TRBV6-1 combines with J gene TRBJ1-4, with 9 bases aligning to TRBD1. CDR3 length equals 14 residues. J was trimmed by 7 bases and V by 5 bases; bases with no gene match: 5. Germline-derived CDR1 and CDR2 are MNHNS and SASEGT.

The rearrangement links TRBV20-1 to TRBJ2-7; D remains ambiguous. This CDR3 is built from 16 residues. The V gene's germline CDR1 is DFQATT and CDR2 SNEGSKA (reference sequence). The V end lost 1 base, the J end lost 7 bases, and 23 bases lay between the germline ends. Here the CDR3 DNA reads TGCAGTGCTAGAGTCAGACGTAGCAGCCCTTACAATGAGCAGTACTTC. Protein sequence: CSARVRRSSPYNEQYF.

The V and J genes are TRBV6-2 or TRBV6-3 and TRBJ2-2; 7 bases align to TRBD2. V trimming: 5 bases; J trimming: 4 bases; junction bases outside the gene matches: 7. The germline gives CDR1 MNHEY, CDR2 SVGEGT. The CDR3 has 15 amino acids. DNA of the CDR3: TGTGCCAGCAGTCCCCCGGGGGGTATCACCGGGGAGCTGTTTTTT. It encodes CASSPPGGITGELFF.

The genes are TRBV7-3 and TRBJ2-3; D may correspond to TRBD1 or TRBD2 (5 bases each). The ends were cut back, 5 bases at V and 4 bases at J, with 16 bases in the middle. The CDR3 runs to 15 residues. CDR1 and CDR2 from the germline V gene are SGHTA and FQGTGA. DNA for the CDR3: TGTGCCAGCAGCCCAAGAGGGGTCAACGCAGATACGCAGTATTTT. Translating it yields CASSPRGVNADTQYF. Full variable domain (remainder filled in from reference TRBV7-3 and TRBJ2-3): GAGVSQTPSNKVTEKGKYVELRCDPISGHTALYWYRQSLGQGPEFLIYFQGTGAADDSGLPNDRFFAVRPEGSVSTLKIQRTERGDSAVYLCASSPRGVNADTQYFGPGTRLTVL.

This clonotype was seen more than once but under ten times. This sequence joins TRBV9 and TRBJ2-5; no definite D call. Germline CDR1 SGDLS, CDR2 YYNGEE. V gave up 0 bases and J gave up 0 bases, with 6 bases separating them. This CDR3 spans 14 amino acids. CDR3 bases: TGTGCCAGCAGCGTAGGACGGAACCAAGAGACCCAGTACTTC. It is translated as CASSVGRNQETQYF.

In the case of this clonotype: Its ends do not fully match the called genes, so a read error is possible. The chain joins TRBV4-3 to TRBJ2-1, with 8 bases identical to TRBD2. The germline V gene encodes CDR1 LGHNA and CDR2 YSLEER. The CDR3 runs 18 residues. The CDR3, as DNA: TGCGCCAGCAGCCAAGATCCGGGACTAGTTTGGGACTACAATGAGCGGTTCTTC. This encodes CASSQDPGLVWDYNERFF.

The chain is built from TRBV20-1 and TRBJ2-7, with D possibly being TRBD1 (5 bases). With 1 base removed from V and 2 bases from J, the gap between germline ends came to 9 bases. CDR1 and CDR2 from the germline V gene are DFQATT and SNEGSKA (reference sequence). There are 13 residues in the CDR3. The CDR3 sequence is CSARVPGTYEQYF. The CDR3 nucleotides are TGCAGTGCTAGAGTTCCAGGGACCTACGAGCAGTACTTC.

Of note for this clonotype: Germline is not matched at one junction end, which may reflect a read error. The CDR3 DNA reads as TGCGCCGGCAGCCAAGGCTGGACTAGCGGGAGTTCGCAGTACTTC. It codes for CAGSQGWTSGSSQYF. This sequence joins TRBV4-3 and TRBJ2-4, with 13 bases that match TRBD2. The CDR3 loop spans 15 amino acids. CDR1 is LGHNA, CDR2 YSLEER, per germline.

The chain joins TRBV4-1 to TRBJ2-4, with unresolved D. Deletions cut 3 bases from V and 4 bases from J, with 13 bases between. This CDR3 comprises 15 residues. The germline V gene has CDR1 MGHRA and CDR2 YSYEKL. DNA for the CDR3: TGCGCCAGCAGCCAGGGCAGCCTAAGGAAAAACATTCAGTACTTC. It yields the protein CASSQGSLRKNIQYF.

This clonotype was seen more than once but under ten times. This chain uses TRBV9 with TRBJ1-4, with a tentative D call TRBD1 (6 bases). Germline V gene lookup returns CDR1 SGDLS and CDR2 YYNGEE. The CDR3 is made up of 14 amino acids. Trimming stripped 3 bases from V and 7 bases from J, with 13 bases between. In DNA, the CDR3 is TGTGCCAGCAGCGGGGGGCAAAGGTTTGAAAAACTGTTTTTT. It codes for CASSGGQRFEKLFF.

This chain joins TRBV20-1 and TRBJ1-5; TRBD1 agrees at 8 bases. CDR3 length: 14 residues. Germline CDR1 is DFQATT and CDR2 is SNEGSKA (reference sequence). The J segment lost 2 bases and the V segment lost 6 bases, leaving 6 bases of the junction unmatched. In DNA form, the CDR3 reads TGCAGTGCGTGGGACAGGACGGGCAATCAGCCCCAGCATTTT. It encodes CSAWDRTGNQPQHF.

The chain is built from TRBV27 and TRBJ1-4, with a weak D call TRBD1 (6 bases). CDR3 length: 14 amino acids. V was cut by 4 bases and J by 8 bases, with 14 bases left in between. Germline V gives CDR1 MNHEY, CDR2 SMNVEV (reference sequence). The CDR3 loop reads CASSSLQGREKLFF. CDR3 DNA sequence: TGTGCCAGCAGTTCCCTACAGGGTCGGGAAAAACTGTTTTTT.

This clonotype occurred a few times. This may be a read error, as it is one base from a much larger clone. This chain joins TRBV25-1 and TRBJ1-2, with D maybe TRBD1 (5 bases). Germline V gene sequence: CDR1 MGHDK, CDR2 SYGVNS. The CDR3 loop spans 15 amino acids. This CDR3 reads CVSSEPGGVDYGYTF. The CDR3 nucleotides read TGTGTCAGCAGTGAACCGGGGGGGGTAGACTATGGCTACACCTTC.

The CDR3 DNA is TGTGCCAGCAGCTTAGACCCCTGGAGGGTTGCCAAAAACATTCAGTACTTC. Translating gives CASSLDPWRVAKNIQYF. This rearrangement joins TRBV7-9 to TRBJ2-4; a possible D gene is TRBD2 (6 bases). Trimming left V 1 base short and J 1 base short, with 14 bases between. This CDR3 comprises 17 residues. CDR1 and CDR2 (germline): SEHNR, FQNEAQ (reference sequence).

The CDR3 bases are TGTGCCACCCGGTCGGCAATCGTGGATACGCAGTATTTT. Amino acids: CATRSAIVDTQYF. The chain joins TRBV28 to TRBJ2-3, with D uncertain. This CDR3 comprises 13 residues. V shed 10 bases and J shed 6 bases, with 17 bases lying between them. Looked up from germline, CDR1 is MDHEN and CDR2 is SYDVKM. Full variable domain (outside the CDR3, taken from reference TRBV28 and TRBJ2-3): DVKVTQSSRYLVKRTGEKVFLECVQDMDHENMFWYRQDPGLGLRLIYFSYDVKMKEKGDIPEGYSVSREKKERFSLILESASTNQTSMYLCATRSAIVDTQYFGPGTRLTVL.

The sample holds a few counts of this clonotype. The chain uses TRBV12-3 or TRBV12-4 and TRBJ2-7; 8 positions agree with TRBD2. The CDR3 is made up of 15 amino acids. Trimming took 5 bases from V and 3 from J; bases not matched to a gene: 9. The CDR3 region has the DNA TGTGCCAGCAGTCCAAGGGAGCGGGAGTTCTACGAGCAGTACTTC. Translation gives CASSPREREFYEQYF.

This clonotype appeared many times. The chain carries TRBV29-1 and TRBJ2-1, with TRBD2 matching 7 bases. Per germline, CDR1 SQVTM and CDR2 ANQGSEA. This CDR3 has 14 residues. V lost 4 bases to trimming and J lost 8 bases; unmatched junction nucleotides: 11. The CDR3 loop reads CSVVGGRDADEQFF. For the CDR3, the DNA is TGCAGCGTTGTAGGTGGGAGGGATGCCGATGAGCAGTTCTTC.